This T cell receptor beta chain was documented in a study of beta chain features in type 1 diabetes. Points from the study as a whole: Shortening that was moderate but significant affected the TCRB CDR3s of Type 1 diabetes patients in all four CD4+ subsets.

The authors reverse transcribed all of the isolated RNA, so sequencing captured expressed TCRB transcripts. TCRdb's table, derived via immunoSEQ multiplex PCR, lists solely in-frame clones and lacks some. The table shows 55,000 to 85,000 clones, with just under 50% occurring only once. This clone was recorded a few times. Its antigen is not known. The TCR was taken from a man aged 25 to 45 with type 1 diabetes. Sequencing was performed on central memory CD4+ T cells from blood.

The CDR3 DNA reads TGTGCCAGCAGTGAAGGGGGACAGGGTGTTAGGACACAGTTCTTC. This translates into CASSEGGQGVRTQFF. The chain has TRBV2 and TRBJ2-1; TRBD1 agrees at 9 bases. V lost 1 base, J lost 13 bases, and 11 bases stayed unmatched. CDR3 size: 15 residues. From germline, CDR1 is SNHLY and CDR2 FYNNEI. The complete variable domain, with remaining parts taken from reference TRBV2 and TRBJ2-1, reads EPEVTQTPSHQVTQMGQEVILRCVPISNHLYFYWYRQILGQKVEFLVSFYNNEISEKSEIFDDQFSVERPDGSNFTLKIRSTKLEDSAMYFCASSEGGQGVRTQFFGPGTRLTVL.